The 25 T cell receptor beta chains reported below all come from one sample, sequenced in a study of regulatory T cells in long-lasting Graves disease. Time point in this sample: persistent/refractory GD, antithyroid drugs over 5 years with positive TRAb. PBMCs were the source of the RNA used for TCR sequencing. HTBI primers from iRepertoire and Arm-PCR of CDR3 regions yielded the TCR beta libraries. One entry per CDR3 protein results from TCRdb running MiXCR on the multiplex PCR reads. This sample has roughly 470,000 distinct CDR3 sequences, with less than 25% found just once. The source material was peripheral blood mononuclear cells (PBMCs), sampled when the disease was refractory, from a patient treated with antithyroid drugs. Source of these receptors: a female donor with Graves disease.

The chain joins TRBV7-9 to TRBJ1-5; 8 bases are a match to TRBD1. Germline V gives CDR1 SEHNR, CDR2 FQNEAQ (reference sequence). V dropped 5 bases and J dropped 5; count of bases not matched to a gene: 11. The CDR3 is made up of 16 amino acids. The CDR3: CASSPGQGADYQPQHF. The CDR3 DNA sequence: TGTGCCAGCAGCCCAGGACAGGGAGCGGATTATCAGCCCCAGCATTTT.

This clonotype was recorded many times. The rearrangement links TRBV12-3 or TRBV12-4 to TRBJ2-5; 9 bases fit TRBD2. The junction had 4 bases not matched to a gene; V was cut back by 5 bases and J by 3 bases. CDR3 length equals 14 residues. The CDR3 coding sequence is TGTGCCAGCAGTCGAAGCGGGAGGAAAGAGACCCAGTACTTC. The encoded protein is CASSRSGRKETQYF.

This clonotype occurred many times. CDR3 DNA sequence: TGTGCCAGCAGCGAACAGGGGAGTTCCATTCAGTACTTC. The encoded protein is CASSEQGSSIQYF. The V gene is TRBV7-8, the J gene TRBJ2-4, with TRBD1 matching 7 bases. V trimming: 5 bases; J trimming: 9 bases; junction bases outside the gene matches: 7. Germline CDR1 and CDR2: SGHVS and FQNEAQ. The CDR3 totals 13 residues.

The V and J genes are TRBV10-1 and TRBJ2-7; D is perhaps TRBD2 (7 bases). The V end was cut by 8 bases, the J end by 3 bases, with 20 bases between. The germline gives CDR1 WNHNN, CDR2 SYGVQD (reference sequence). The CDR3 length is 15 residues. The CDR3: CASCGGQGGGYEQYF. The CDR3 nucleotides are TGCGCCAGCTGCGGCGGCCAGGGAGGGGGCTACGAGCAGTACTTC.

This clonotype was counted only a few times. This chain connects TRBV5-1 to TRBJ2-7; 7 nucleotides match TRBD2. With V trimmed by 4 bases and J by 7 bases, 23 bases remained unmatched. The CDR3 totals 18 residues. Germline CDR1 SGHRS, CDR2 YFSETQ. The CDR3 DNA is TGCGCCAGCAGCGTGGCGGGAGAGGAGGGTCATGGATTCTATGAGCAGTACTTC. It is translated as CASSVAGEEGHGFYEQYF.

The chain uses TRBV20-1 and TRBJ2-3; 7 bases are a match to TRBD2. The length of the CDR3 is 19 residues. The V and J ends lost 0 bases and 2 bases, in that order; junction bases with no gene match: 17. Germline V gene lookup returns CDR1 DFQATT and CDR2 SNEGSKA (reference sequence). In DNA, the CDR3 is TGCAGTGCTAGAGATTTATTCCTGGGAGTAGCGGGCCCCACAGATACGCAGTATTTT. Amino acids: CSARDLFLGVAGPTDTQYF.

The rearrangement links TRBV19 to TRBJ1-5; perhaps TRBD1 as D (6 bases). The ends were cut back, 1 base at V and 6 bases at J, with 22 bases in the middle. CDR3 length: 18 residues. CDR1 is LNHDA and CDR2 is SQIVND in the germline V gene (reference sequence). Here the CDR3 reads CASSIAPQGSDIGQPQHF. DNA for the CDR3: TGTGCCAGTAGTATAGCTCCACAGGGTTCTGATATTGGTCAGCCCCAGCATTTT.

This clonotype has more than one count but fewer than ten. V and J are TRBV7-9 and TRBJ2-2; D perhaps matches TRBD2 (5 bases). CDR1 SEHNR and CDR2 FQNEAQ come from the germline V gene (reference sequence). With 0 bases removed from V and 5 bases from J, the gap between germline ends came to 10 bases. CDR3 size: 15 residues. CDR3 in amino acids: CASSLARRETGELFF. The CDR3 nucleotides read TGTGCCAGCAGCTTAGCGCGTCGGGAAACCGGGGAGCTGTTTTTT.

Many counts were recorded for this clonotype. The CDR3 DNA reads TGTGCCAGCAGCCAAGATTCAGGAACTTATAACTATGGCTACACCTTC. Its translation: CASSQDSGTYNYGYTF. This chain uses TRBV3-1 with TRBJ1-2; D is undetermined. Germline CDR1 reads LGHDT; CDR2 reads YNNKEL (reference sequence). The CDR3 length is 16 residues. The V end was cut by 0 bases, the J end by 1 base, with 12 bases between.

In its sample, this clonotype was seen many times. This sequence joins TRBV27 and TRBJ2-5; 12 nucleotides align to TRBD2. The CDR3 covers 18 residues. V shed 7 bases, J shed 2 bases, and the junction held 14 bases outside the gene matches. Per the germline V gene, CDR1 is MNHEY and CDR2 is SMNVEV (reference sequence). CDR3 amino acids: CASTALAGGRGIQETQYF. The CDR3 coding sequence is TGTGCCAGCACCGCCCTAGCGGGAGGGAGGGGGATTCAAGAGACCCAGTACTTC.

This clonotype was counted many times. The V and J genes are TRBV6-1 and TRBJ1-4; TRBD1 matches 10 bases. The CDR3 sequence is 12 residues long. Germline V gene data show CDR1 as MNHNS and CDR2 as SASEGT. Trimming took 11 bases from V and 7 from J; bases not matched to a gene: 4. The CDR3 sequence: CAAGQGSEKLFF. The DNA of the CDR3 is TGTGCCGCGGGACAGGGGAGTGAAAAACTGTTTTTT.

This clonotype was found many times. This rearrangement joins TRBV28 to TRBJ1-2, with D hard to call. The CDR3 extends over 14 amino acids. Germline assignment: CDR1 MDHEN and CDR2 SYDVKM. V dropped 3 bases and J dropped 1 base, with 9 bases sitting between them. The CDR3: CASSLSENNYGYTF. The CDR3 region has the DNA TGTGCCAGCAGTTTGTCAGAGAATAACTATGGCTACACCTTC.

This clonotype was recorded a few times. The rearrangement uses TRBV6-1 and TRBJ2-2; 9 bases match TRBD2. V lost 7 bases to trimming and J lost 7 bases; unmatched junction nucleotides: 13. The CDR3 covers 16 residues. Germline lookup yields CDR1 MNHNS and CDR2 SASEGT. CDR3 in DNA: TGTGCCAGCAAGAGGAGAATAGCGGGAGACAACGGGGAGCTGTTTTTT. It is translated as CASKRRIAGDNGELFF.

Ten or more counts support this clonotype. The rearrangement links TRBV13 to TRBJ1-1; D is unresolved. The germline V and J ends were trimmed by 5 bases and 8 bases, with 15 bases remaining between them. Germline CDR1 and CDR2: PRHDT and FYEKMQ (reference sequence). The CDR3 has 13 amino acids. CDR3: CASSPFGDDEAFF. The DNA for the CDR3 is TGTGCCAGCAGCCCATTCGGGGATGACGAAGCTTTCTTT.

This clonotype appeared many times. The chain combines TRBV11-2 with TRBJ2-7; possibly TRBD2 for D (6 bases). This CDR3 has 13 amino acids. CDR1 is SGHAT and CDR2 is FQNNGV in the germline V gene. The ends were cut back, 5 bases at V and 8 bases at J, with 16 bases in the middle. The CDR3 protein is CASSPQEGVKQYF. CDR3 sequence (DNA): TGTGCCAGCAGCCCCCAGGAGGGAGTGAAGCAGTACTTC.

This clonotype was seen many times. The chain uses TRBV27 and TRBJ2-5; TRBD2 might be the D (5 bases). The CDR3 length is 14 residues. Per the germline V gene, CDR1 is MNHEY and CDR2 is SMNVEV (reference sequence). V was trimmed by 6 bases and J by 5 bases, leaving 16 bases between them. The CDR3 nucleotides read TGTGCCAGCAGCCCTCTACTAGTAAGGGAGACCCAGTACTTC. Translated: CASSPLLVRETQYF.

This clonotype was found a few times. CDR3: CASSSEQDGHSNQPQHF. The CDR3 DNA follows: TGTGCCAGCAGTTCAGAACAGGACGGACATAGCAATCAGCCCCAGCATTTT. The rearrangement joins TRBV12-3 or TRBV12-4 to TRBJ1-5, with D perhaps matching TRBD1 (5 bases). Trimming shortened V by 4 bases and J by 0 bases, and 16 bases separated the two germline ends. The CDR3 loop spans 17 amino acids.

This clonotype was observed at least ten times. The chain joins TRBV6-1 to TRBJ1-5; 7 positions match TRBD1. Trimming cost V 1 base and J 3 bases; bases outside gene matches: 3. The CDR3 runs 15 residues. Per germline, CDR1 MNHNS and CDR2 SASEGT. This CDR3 reads CASSEVDRSNQPQHF. The CDR3 nucleotides read TGTGCCAGCAGTGAAGTGGACAGGTCCAATCAGCCCCAGCATTTT.

Many counts were recorded for this clonotype. This sequence joins TRBV6-1 and TRBJ2-7; 9 positions match TRBD2. Germline V gene lookup returns CDR1 MNHNS and CDR2 SASEGT. The CDR3 is 14 amino acids. Unmatched junction bases numbered 2, after V lost 3 bases and J lost 2 bases. The DNA for the CDR3 is TGTGCCAGCAGTGATGCGGGAGGGCCCTACGAGCAGTACTTC. It translates to CASSDAGGPYEQYF.

This clonotype has only a few counts. The genes are TRBV2 and TRBJ2-1; TRBD2 aligns across 8 bases. The V gene end was trimmed by 10 bases and the J gene end by 10 bases; junction bases not matched to a gene: 12. Per the germline V gene, CDR1 is SNHLY and CDR2 is FYNNEI. The CDR3 has 13 residues. The CDR3 loop is CATGLALVSEQFF. In nucleotides, the CDR3 is TGTGCCACCGGACTAGCCCTGGTCTCCGAGCAGTTCTTC.

The chain carries TRBV10-3 and TRBJ2-7, with D tentatively TRBD1 (6 bases). Germline CDR1 reads ENHRY; CDR2 reads SYGVKD. This CDR3 is built from 13 residues. The V and J ends lost 4 bases and 2 bases respectively, with 9 bases between them. CDR3: CAISGRGTYEQYF. In DNA form, the CDR3 reads TGTGCCATCAGTGGCAGGGGAACCTACGAGCAGTACTTC.

This clonotype was picked up many times. The V gene is TRBV5-1, the J gene TRBJ2-2, with D perhaps being TRBD1 or TRBD2 (5 bases each). CDR1 SGHRS and CDR2 YFSETQ come from the germline V gene. The CDR3 consists of 16 residues. The V gene lost 4 bases and the J gene lost 5 bases, with 18 bases spanning the gap. The CDR3 loop reads CASSLTAGTMTGELFF. The DNA for the CDR3 is TGCGCCAGCAGCCTTACTGCCGGGACCATGACCGGGGAGCTGTTTTTT. The whole variable domain, remainder taken from reference TRBV5-1 and TRBJ2-2, is KAGVTQTPRYLIKTRGQQVTLSCSPISGHRSVSWYQQTPGQGLQFLFEYFSETQRNKGNFPGRFSGRQFSNSRSEMNVSTLELGDSALYLCASSLTAGTMTGELFFGEGSRLTVL.

This clonotype appeared many times. The chain employs TRBV11-2 and TRBJ2-7; tentative D call: TRBD2 (6 bases). The germline V and J ends were trimmed by 5 bases and 1 base, with 15 bases remaining between them. The CDR3 consists of 15 residues. Germline values: CDR1 SGHAT, CDR2 FQNNGV. CDR3 nucleotides: TGTGCCAGCAGCCCCGGATTAGCGGTTTCCTACGAGCAGTACTTC. Its translation is CASSPGLAVSYEQYF.

The chain couples TRBV28 to TRBJ2-5; D is perhaps TRBD2 (5 bases). V was trimmed by 6 bases and J by 4 bases, leaving 12 bases between them. CDR3 length: 13 amino acids. Per germline, CDR1 MDHEN and CDR2 SYDVKM. CDR3 region: CASRSGSGETQYF. CDR3 sequence (DNA): TGTGCCAGCAGGTCGGGATCGGGAGAGACCCAGTACTTC.

In this sample, this clonotype turned up many times. V is TRBV7-2 and J is TRBJ2-7; D possibly corresponds to TRBD2 (5 bases). The CDR3 length is 17 residues. Germline CDR1 and CDR2: SGHTA and FQGNSA. Trimming took 0 bases from V and 2 from J, leaving 17 bases between them. CDR3 amino acids: CASSLAAGFRRTYEQYF. DNA for the CDR3: TGTGCCAGCAGCTTAGCCGCGGGCTTCCGACGAACCTACGAGCAGTACTTC.